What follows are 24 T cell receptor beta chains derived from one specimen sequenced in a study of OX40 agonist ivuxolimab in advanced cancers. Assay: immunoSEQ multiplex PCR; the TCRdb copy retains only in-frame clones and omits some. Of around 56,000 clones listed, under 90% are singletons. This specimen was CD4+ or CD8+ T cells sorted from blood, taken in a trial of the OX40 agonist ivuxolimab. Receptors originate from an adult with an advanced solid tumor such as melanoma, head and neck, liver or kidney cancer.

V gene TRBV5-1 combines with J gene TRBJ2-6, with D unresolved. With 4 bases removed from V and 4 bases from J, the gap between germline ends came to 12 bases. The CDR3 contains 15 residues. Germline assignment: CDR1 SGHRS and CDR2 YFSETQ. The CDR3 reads CASSPSMGGANVLTF. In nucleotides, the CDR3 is TGCGCCAGCAGCCCCTCGATGGGGGGGGCCAACGTCCTGACTTTC.

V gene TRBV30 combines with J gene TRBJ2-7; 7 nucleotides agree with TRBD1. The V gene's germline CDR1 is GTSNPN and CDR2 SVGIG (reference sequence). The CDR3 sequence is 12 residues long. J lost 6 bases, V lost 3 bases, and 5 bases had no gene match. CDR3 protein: CAWSEDRVEQYF. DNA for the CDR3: TGTGCCTGGAGCGAAGACAGGGTCGAGCAGTACTTC.

Here the CDR3 DNA reads TGTGCCAGCAGCTTAGGGGCCCGGACAGGACGGTCGGAGACCCAGTACTTC. This encodes CASSLGARTGRSETQYF. J is TRBJ2-5 and V is TRBV7-2, with 7 bases identical to TRBD1. Germline V gene lookup returns CDR1 SGHTA and CDR2 FQGNSA. V gave up 1 base and J gave up 5 bases; unmatched junction bases: 13. The CDR3 runs to 17 residues.

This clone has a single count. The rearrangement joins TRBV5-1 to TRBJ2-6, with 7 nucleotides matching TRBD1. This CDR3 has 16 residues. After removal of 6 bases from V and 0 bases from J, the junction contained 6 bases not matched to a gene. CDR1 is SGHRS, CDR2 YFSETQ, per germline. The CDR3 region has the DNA TGCGCCAGCACGGGACAGCCCAGCTCTGGGGCCAACGTCCTGACTTTC. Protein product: CASTGQPSSGANVLTF.

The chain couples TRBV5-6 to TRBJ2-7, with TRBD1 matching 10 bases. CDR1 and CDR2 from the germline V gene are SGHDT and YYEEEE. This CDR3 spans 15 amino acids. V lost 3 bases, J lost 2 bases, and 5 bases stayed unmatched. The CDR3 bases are TGTGCCAGCAGCTCCCATGGGACAGGGGCCTACGAGCAGTACTTC. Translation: CASSSHGTGAYEQYF.

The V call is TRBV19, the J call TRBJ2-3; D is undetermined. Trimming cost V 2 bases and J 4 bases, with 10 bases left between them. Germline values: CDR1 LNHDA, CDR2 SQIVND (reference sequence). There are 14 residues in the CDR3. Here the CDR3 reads CASSIQAAPDTQYF. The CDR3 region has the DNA TGTGCCAGTAGTATACAGGCCGCCCCAGATACGCAGTATTTT.

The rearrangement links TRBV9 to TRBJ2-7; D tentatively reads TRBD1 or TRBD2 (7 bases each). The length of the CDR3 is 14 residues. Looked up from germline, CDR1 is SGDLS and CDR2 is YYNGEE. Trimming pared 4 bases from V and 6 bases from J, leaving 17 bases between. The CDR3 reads CASSSLGGTAEQYF. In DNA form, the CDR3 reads TGTGCCAGCAGCTCCCTGGGGGGGACAGCCGAGCAGTACTTC.

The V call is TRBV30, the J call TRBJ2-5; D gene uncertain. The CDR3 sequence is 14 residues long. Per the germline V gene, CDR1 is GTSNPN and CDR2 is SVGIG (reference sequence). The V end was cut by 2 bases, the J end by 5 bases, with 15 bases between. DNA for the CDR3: TGTGCCTGGAGTTCTCGGACGATCGTGGAGACCCAGTACTTC. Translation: CAWSSRTIVETQYF.

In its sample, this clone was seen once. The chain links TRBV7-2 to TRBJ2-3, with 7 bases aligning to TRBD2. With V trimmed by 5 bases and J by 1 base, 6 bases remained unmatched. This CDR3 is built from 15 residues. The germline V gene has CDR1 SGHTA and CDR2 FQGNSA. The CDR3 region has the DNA TGTGCCAGCAGCCCCCGGGGGAGGGGCACAGATACGCAGTATTTT. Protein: CASSPRGRGTDTQYF.

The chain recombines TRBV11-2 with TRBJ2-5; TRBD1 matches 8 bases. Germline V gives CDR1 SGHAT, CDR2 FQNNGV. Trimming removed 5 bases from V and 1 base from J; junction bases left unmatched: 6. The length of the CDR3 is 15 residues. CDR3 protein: CASSEGQVRQETQYF. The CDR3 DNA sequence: TGTGCCAGCAGCGAGGGACAGGTTCGCCAAGAGACCCAGTACTTC.

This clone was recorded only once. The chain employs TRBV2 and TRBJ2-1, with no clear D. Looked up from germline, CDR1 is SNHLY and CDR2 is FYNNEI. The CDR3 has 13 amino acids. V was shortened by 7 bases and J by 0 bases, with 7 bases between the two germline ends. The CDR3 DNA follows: TGTGCCAGCACTGGGGACTCCTACAATGAGCAGTTCTTC. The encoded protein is CASTGDSYNEQFF.

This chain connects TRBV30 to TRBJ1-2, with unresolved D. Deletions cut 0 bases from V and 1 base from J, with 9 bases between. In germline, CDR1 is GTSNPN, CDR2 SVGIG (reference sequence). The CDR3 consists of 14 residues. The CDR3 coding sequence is TGTGCCTGGAGTGTACTGGGCAGTAACTATGGCTACACCTTC. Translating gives CAWSVLGSNYGYTF.

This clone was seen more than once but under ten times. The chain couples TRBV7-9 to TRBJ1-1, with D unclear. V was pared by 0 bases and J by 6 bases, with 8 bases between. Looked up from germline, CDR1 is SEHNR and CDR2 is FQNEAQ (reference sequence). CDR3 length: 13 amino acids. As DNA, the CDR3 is TGTGCCAGCAGCTTAGCGAGGGAGGCTGAAGCTTTCTTT. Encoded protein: CASSLAREAEAFF.

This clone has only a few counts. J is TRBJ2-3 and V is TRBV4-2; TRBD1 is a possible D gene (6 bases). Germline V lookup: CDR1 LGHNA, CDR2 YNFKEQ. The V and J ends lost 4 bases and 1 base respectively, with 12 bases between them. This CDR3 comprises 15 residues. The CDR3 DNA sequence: TGTGCCAGCAGCCCAGGGGTTTTACGCACAGATACGCAGTATTTT. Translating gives CASSPGVLRTDTQYF.

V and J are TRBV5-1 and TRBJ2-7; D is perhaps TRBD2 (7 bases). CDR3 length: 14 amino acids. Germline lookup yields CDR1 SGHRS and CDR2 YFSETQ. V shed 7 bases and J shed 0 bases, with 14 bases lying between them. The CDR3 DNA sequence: TGCGCCAGCCGGAGCGGGACAAGCTCCTACGAGCAGTACTTC. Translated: CASRSGTSSYEQYF.

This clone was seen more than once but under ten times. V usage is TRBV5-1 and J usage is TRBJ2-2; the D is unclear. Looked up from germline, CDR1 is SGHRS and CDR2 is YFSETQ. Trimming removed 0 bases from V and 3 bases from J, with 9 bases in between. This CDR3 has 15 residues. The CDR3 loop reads CASSLGGTDTGELFF. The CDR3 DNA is TGCGCCAGCAGCTTGGGGGGTACGGACACCGGGGAGCTGTTTTTT.

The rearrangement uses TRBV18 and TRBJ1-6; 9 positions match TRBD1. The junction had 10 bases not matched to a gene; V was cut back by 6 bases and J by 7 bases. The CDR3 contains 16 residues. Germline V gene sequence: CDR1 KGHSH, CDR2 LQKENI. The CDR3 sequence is CASSIQGADTNSPLHF. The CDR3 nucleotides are TGTGCCAGCTCTATACAGGGGGCGGATACCAATTCACCCCTCCACTTT.

CDR3: CASSLDLRGTQYF. The CDR3 DNA sequence: TGTGCCAGCAGCTTAGACCTCCGGGGGACCCAGTACTTC. V gene TRBV7-9 combines with J gene TRBJ2-5, with a possible D match to TRBD2 (5 bases). V gave up 1 base and J gave up 7 bases, with 10 bases separating them. The germline V gene has CDR1 SEHNR and CDR2 FQNEAQ (reference sequence). The CDR3 covers 13 residues. The variable domain in full, completed from reference TRBV7-9 and TRBJ2-5, reads DTGVSQNPRHKITKRGQNVTFRCDPISEHNRLYWYRQTLGQGPEFLTYFQNEAQLEKSRLLSDRFSAERPKGSFSTLEIQRTEQGDSAMYLCASSLDLRGTQYFGPGTRLLVL.

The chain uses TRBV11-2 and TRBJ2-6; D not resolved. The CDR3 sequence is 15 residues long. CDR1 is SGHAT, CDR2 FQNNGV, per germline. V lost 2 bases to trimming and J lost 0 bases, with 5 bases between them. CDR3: CASSLMSSGANVLTF. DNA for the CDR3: TGTGCCAGCAGCTTAATGAGCTCTGGGGCCAACGTCCTGACTTTC.

DNA for the CDR3: TGCAGCGTTGAAGGACAGAGAATCAATGAGCAGTTCTTC. Its translation: CSVEGQRINEQFF. The chain joins TRBV29-1 to TRBJ2-1; perhaps TRBD1 as D (5 bases). The CDR3 contains 13 residues. The ends were cut back, 1 base at V and 6 bases at J, with 10 bases in the middle. CDR1 is SQVTM, CDR2 ANQGSEA, per germline.

In DNA form, the CDR3 reads TGTGCCAGCAGTTTTCAGGGAGGGGGGAACACTGAAGCTTTCTTT. This gives the protein CASSFQGGGNTEAFF. The V and J genes are TRBV27 and TRBJ1-1, with D perhaps TRBD1 (6 bases). This CDR3 has 15 residues. Germline values: CDR1 MNHEY, CDR2 SMNVEV (reference sequence). The germline V and J ends were trimmed by 3 bases and 1 base, with 12 bases remaining between them.

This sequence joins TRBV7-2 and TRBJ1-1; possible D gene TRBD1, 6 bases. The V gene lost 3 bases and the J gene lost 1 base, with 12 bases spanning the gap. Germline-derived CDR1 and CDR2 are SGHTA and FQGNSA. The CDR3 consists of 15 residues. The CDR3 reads CASSFSRGQNTEAFF. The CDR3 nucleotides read TGTGCCAGCAGCTTTAGTCGGGGACAGAACACTGAAGCTTTCTTT.

CDR3 DNA: TGTGCCAGCAGCGTATACAAAGCCTCCTACGAGCAGTACTTC. Amino acid sequence: CASSVYKASYEQYF. J is TRBJ2-7 and V is TRBV7-2; D is undetermined. Per the germline V gene, CDR1 is SGHTA and CDR2 is FQGNSA. This CDR3 comprises 14 residues. The germline V and J ends were trimmed by 5 bases and 0 bases, with 11 bases remaining between them.

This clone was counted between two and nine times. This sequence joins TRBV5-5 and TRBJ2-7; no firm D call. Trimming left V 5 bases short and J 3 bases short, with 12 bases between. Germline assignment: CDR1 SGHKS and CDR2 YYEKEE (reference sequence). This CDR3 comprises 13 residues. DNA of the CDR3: TGTGCCAGCAGTCGGGTCCTCTTCTACGAGCAGTACTTC. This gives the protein CASSRVLFYEQYF.